This T cell receptor (beta chain) came from a study of cytomegalovirus exposure and HLA in healthy donors. Study-wide context: Unique TCRs from HLA-typed donors, roughly 89 million of them, were held in an early data release. Overall study results and limits: What TCR beta sequences reportedly achieved was accurate prediction of HLA-A and HLA-B alleles in most subjects. Common viral pathogens seemed, in a later analysis, to connect with several of the most significant clusters. Productive rates of about 87% or about 30% were seen for most TCR beta V segments in an earlier analysis.

The PCR employed 60 Vbeta primers together with 13 Jbeta primers. The data were produced by immunoSEQ multiplex PCR, yet TCRdb's version contains in-frame clones alone and is incomplete. The sample records about 200,000 clones, 79% being singletons. Unmatched junction bases numbered 12, after V lost 5 bases and J lost 8 bases. Germline V gives CDR1 PRHDT, CDR2 FYEKMQ (reference sequence). The CDR3 has 15 residues. Worth noting for this clone: Its antigen is as yet unknown.

This receptor was obtained from a woman between 25 and 40 years old in good health and CMV-seropositive. Source material: PBMCs. The J gene is TRBJ2-1, the V gene TRBV13, with 7 bases lining up with TRBD2. This CDR3 is CASSPSGKREDEQFF. CDR3 in DNA: TGTGCCAGCAGCCCCTCAGGAAAGCGGGAAGATGAGCAGTTCTTC. Variable domain in full (rest from reference TRBV13 and TRBJ2-1): AAGVIQSPRHLIKEKRETATLKCYPIPRHDTVYWYQQGPGQDPQFLISFYEKMQSDKGSIPDRFSAQQFSDYHSELNMSSLELGDSALYFCASSPSGKREDEQFFGPGTRLTVL.